This entry features one T cell receptor (beta chain) sequence. What it binds is not known. Other DNA sequences of this sample code for an identical CDR3. Germline CDR1 reads MDHEN; CDR2 reads SYDVKM. The CDR3 runs 13 residues. V was pared by 3 bases and J by 9 bases, with 14 bases between. Primers for the PCR totalled 60 Vbeta and 13 Jbeta. The protocol was immunoSEQ multiplex PCR, while the TCRdb copy is restricted to in-frame clones and leaves out a portion. In the table there are 88,000 or so clones, approximately 66% of which are singletons. This sample was taken from a study of cytomegalovirus exposure and HLA in healthy donors. Study-wide results and limits: According to reports, the classifier identified cytomegalovirus status with high specificity and sensitivity.

The donors were healthy bone marrow donors. Source material: PBMCs. This clonotype was sampled from a male donor in good health and CMV-seropositive. This chain uses TRBV28 with TRBJ1-2; weak D call: TRBD1 (5 bases). CDR3 sequence (DNA): TGTGCCAGCAGTTTTCGGCAGGGTCTGAGCTACACCTTC. This codes for CASSFRQGLSYTF.